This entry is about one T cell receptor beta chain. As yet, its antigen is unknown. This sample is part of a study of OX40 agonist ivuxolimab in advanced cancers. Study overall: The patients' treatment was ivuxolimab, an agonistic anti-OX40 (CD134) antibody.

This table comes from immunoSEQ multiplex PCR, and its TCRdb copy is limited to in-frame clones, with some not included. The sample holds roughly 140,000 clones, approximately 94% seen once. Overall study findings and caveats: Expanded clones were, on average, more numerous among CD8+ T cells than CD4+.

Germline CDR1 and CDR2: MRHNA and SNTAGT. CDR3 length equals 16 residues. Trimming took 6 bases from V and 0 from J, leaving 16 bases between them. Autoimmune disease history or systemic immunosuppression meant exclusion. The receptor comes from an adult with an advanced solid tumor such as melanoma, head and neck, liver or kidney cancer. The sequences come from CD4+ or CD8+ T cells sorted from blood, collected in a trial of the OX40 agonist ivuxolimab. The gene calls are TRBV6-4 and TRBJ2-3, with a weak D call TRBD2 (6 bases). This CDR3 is CASSGLWSGSTDTQYF. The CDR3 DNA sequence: TGTGCCAGCAGCGGTTTGTGGAGCGGGAGCACAGATACGCAGTATTTT.